These 19 T cell receptor beta chains were sequenced from one sample in a study of blood T cell repertoires in COVID-19. Using immunoSEQ multiplex PCR, the repertoire was profiled, and TCRdb retains in-frame clones only, with some absent. This table holds about 250,000 clones, 80% to 90% found once. Sample: peripheral blood. These receptors originate from an elderly man with acute or convalescent COVID-19.

This chain connects TRBV5-1 to TRBJ2-5; D remains ambiguous. The ends were cut back, 1 base at V and 1 base at J, with 11 bases in the middle. The germline V gene encodes CDR1 SGHRS and CDR2 YFSETQ. This CDR3 has 15 amino acids. As DNA, the CDR3 is TGCGCCAGCAGCTTGTACTGGAGAATCCAAGAGACCCAGTACTTC. It encodes CASSLYWRIQETQYF.

The V and J genes are TRBV5-1 and TRBJ1-6, with a tentative D call TRBD1 (6 bases). This CDR3 is built from 16 residues. The V and J ends lost 3 bases and 6 bases respectively, with 16 bases between them. CDR1 is SGHRS, CDR2 YFSETQ, per germline. CDR3 DNA sequence: TGCGCCAGCAGCTCCGACGGACAGAAACCTAATTCACCCCTCCACTTT. Translated: CASSSDGQKPNSPLHF.

The CDR3 DNA is TGTGCCAGCAGTTTAGAACAGGGGGCCTACGAGCAGTACTTC. Encoded protein: CASSLEQGAYEQYF. The V gene is TRBV28, the J gene TRBJ2-7; 8 bases line up with TRBD1. Germline CDR1 MDHEN, CDR2 SYDVKM. The trim removed 2 bases at V and 2 bases at J, leaving 2 bases unmatched. The CDR3 has 14 amino acids.

The genes are TRBV14 and TRBJ1-3; 7 bases match TRBD1. Germline CDR1 is SGHDN and CDR2 is FVKESK. Trimming took 5 bases from V and 0 from J; bases not matched to a gene: 7. This CDR3 is built from 16 residues. CDR3 coding DNA: TGTGCCAGCAGCTCCACAGGGGTCTACTCTGGAAACACCATATATTTT. Amino acids: CASSSTGVYSGNTIYF.

The rearrangement links TRBV7-9 to TRBJ1-2, with a possible D match to TRBD1 (5 bases). This CDR3 is 11 amino acids long. Germline values: CDR1 SEHNR, CDR2 FQNEAQ (reference sequence). Trimming pared 5 bases from V and 8 bases from J, leaving 9 bases between. The CDR3 DNA reads as TGTGCCAGCAGCACGGGGGAAGGCTACACCTTC. Encoded protein: CASSTGEGYTF.

This chain connects TRBV29-1 to TRBJ2-3, with 7 bases that match TRBD2. The V segment lost 3 bases and the J segment 0 bases; nucleotides outside the gene matches: 3. Germline loops: CDR1 SQVTM, CDR2 ANQGSEA. CDR3 size: 14 residues. This CDR3 reads CSVERERSTDTQYF. In DNA, the CDR3 is TGCAGCGTTGAGCGGGAGCGGAGCACAGATACGCAGTATTTT.

The chain has TRBV6-5 and TRBJ2-1; 8 bases align to TRBD1. Germline lookup yields CDR1 MNHEY and CDR2 SVGAGI. The CDR3 consists of 15 residues. Germline trimming cut 6 bases from V and 0 bases from J; bases unmatched to any gene: 4. CDR3 DNA sequence: TGTGCCAGCAGGCGCACAGGGGGCTCCTACAATGAGCAGTTCTTC. Its translation: CASRRTGGSYNEQFF.

CDR3 sequence reads: CASTQGVTGELFF. For the CDR3, the DNA is TGTGCCAGCACGCAGGGGGTGACCGGGGAGCTGTTTTTT. The chain joins TRBV6-5 to TRBJ2-2; 7 nucleotides align to TRBD1. The CDR3 is 13 amino acids. The germline V gene encodes CDR1 MNHEY and CDR2 SVGAGI. Unmatched junction bases numbered 4, after V lost 7 bases and J lost 5 bases.

This clone was seen repeatedly, ten times or more. The chain carries TRBV7-8 and TRBJ1-1; D is perhaps TRBD1 (6 bases). Trimming removed 2 bases from V and 11 bases from J, with 12 bases in between. This CDR3 region has 12 residues. The germline V gene encodes CDR1 SGHVS and CDR2 FQNEAQ. The CDR3 is CASSLTTGRAFF. DNA for the CDR3: TGTGCCAGCAGCTTAACCACAGGGCGGGCTTTCTTT.

This chain uses TRBV6-5 with TRBJ1-4; D is uncertain. Deletions cut 6 bases from V and 4 bases from J, with 12 bases between. CDR3 length: 14 amino acids. In germline, CDR1 is MNHEY, CDR2 SVGAGI. This chain's CDR3 is CASSPTPLNEKLFF. The CDR3 coding sequence is TGTGCCAGCAGCCCGACACCACTTAATGAAAAACTGTTTTTT.

The rearrangement uses TRBV5-6 and TRBJ2-7; 8 nucleotides match TRBD2. The germline V gene has CDR1 SGHDT and CDR2 YYEEEE. J was trimmed by 3 bases and V by 5 bases; bases with no gene match: 4. The CDR3 is 13 amino acids. DNA for the CDR3: TGTGCCAGCAGAGAGGCGGGGGGCTACGAGCAGTACTTC. Protein sequence: CASREAGGYEQYF. The full variable domain, completed using reference TRBV5-6 and TRBJ2-7, is DAGVTQSPTHLIKTRGQQVTLRCSPKSGHDTVSWYQQALGQGPQFIFQYYEEEERQRGNFPDRFSGHQFPNYSSELNVNALLLGDSALYLCASREAGGYEQYFGPGTRLTVT.

The chain has TRBV2 and TRBJ2-6, with D maybe TRBD1 (6 bases). The V end lost 6 bases, the J end lost 4 bases, and 13 bases lay between the germline ends. In germline, CDR1 is SNHLY, CDR2 FYNNEI. This CDR3 contains 15 residues. DNA for the CDR3: TGTGCCAGCAGGACAGGACACGAGGGGGCCAACGTCCTGACTTTC. Translation gives CASRTGHEGANVLTF.

The V gene is TRBV4-1, the J gene TRBJ2-3; TRBD2 agrees at 9 bases. J gave up 4 bases and V 1 base, and 3 bases lay outside the gene matches. The CDR3 spans 15 residues. Germline V gene data show CDR1 as MGHRA and CDR2 as YSYEKL. The CDR3 nucleotides are TGCGCCAGCAGCCAAGGGGTAGCGGGGGCAGATACGCAGTATTTT. This sequence encodes CASSQGVAGADTQYF.

The V and J genes are TRBV5-1 and TRBJ1-2, with 9 bases matching TRBD1. This CDR3 is 15 amino acids long. V dropped 0 bases and J dropped 11; count of bases not matched to a gene: 11. CDR1 and CDR2 from the germline V gene are SGHRS and YFSETQ. As DNA, the CDR3 is TGCGCCAGCAGCTTGGATGGGACAGGGAGTAATTCGTACACCTTC. This codes for CASSLDGTGSNSYTF.

This clone has just one count. V usage is TRBV7-3 and J usage is TRBJ1-2; D gene unclear. Trimming cost V 2 bases and J 6 bases, with 10 bases left between them. The germline V gene encodes CDR1 SGHTA and CDR2 FQGTGA. This CDR3 comprises 13 residues. The CDR3 loop reads CASSLGSGNGYTF. CDR3 coding DNA: TGTGCCAGCAGCTTAGGGTCGGGGAATGGCTACACCTTC.

The count of this clone is one. CDR3 amino acids: CASSKSGFSYEQYF. Here the CDR3 DNA reads TGTGCCAGCAGTAAGAGCGGGTTCTCCTACGAGCAGTACTTC. This chain links TRBV6-2 or TRBV6-3 with TRBJ2-7, with D tentatively TRBD2 (6 bases). V was pared by 5 bases and J by 0 bases, with 11 bases between. Germline V gene data show CDR1 as MNHEY and CDR2 as SVGEGT. The CDR3 is 14 residues long.

The chain is built from TRBV19 and TRBJ2-2, with D possibly being TRBD2 (5 bases). Germline CDR1 and CDR2: LNHDA and SQIVND (reference sequence). CDR3 length: 13 amino acids. V was shortened by 5 bases and J by 1 base, with 5 bases between the two germline ends. The CDR3 DNA reads TGTGCCAGTAGTGGACTGAACACCGGGGAGCTGTTTTTT. Protein sequence: CASSGLNTGELFF.

V usage is TRBV24-1 and J usage is TRBJ2-5; 7 nucleotides align to TRBD2. Germline assignment: CDR1 KGHDR and CDR2 SFDVKD. This CDR3 region has 13 residues. V gave up 4 bases and J gave up 6 bases; unmatched junction bases: 4. The CDR3 protein is CATSEPGGQTQYF. CDR3 DNA sequence: TGTGCCACCAGTGAGCCGGGGGGACAGACCCAGTACTTC.

The rearrangement links TRBV4-1 to TRBJ2-7; 8 bases are shared with TRBD1. Germline lookup yields CDR1 MGHRA and CDR2 YSYEKL. CDR3 length: 16 amino acids. V was pared by 4 bases and J by 4 bases, with 12 bases of the junction left unmatched. The CDR3 DNA reads TGCGCCAGCAGCCCCCTACCTACCAGGGGGCCTTACGAGCAGTACTTC. Amino acid sequence: CASSPLPTRGPYEQYF.